Below, 29 T cell receptor beta chains from the same sample are listed, as sequenced in a study of OX40 agonist ivuxolimab in advanced cancers. This table comes from immunoSEQ multiplex PCR, and its TCRdb copy is limited to in-frame clones, with some not included. The sample has 35,000 to 40,000 clones; roughly 82% are singletons. Material: CD4+ or CD8+ T cells sorted from blood, obtained in a trial of the OX40 agonist ivuxolimab. Receptors originate from an adult with an advanced solid tumor such as melanoma, head and neck, liver or kidney cancer.

There are a few counts of this clone. The chain joins TRBV5-6 to TRBJ2-1, with 10 bases that match TRBD2. Germline V CDR1 and CDR2: SGHDT, YYEEEE. This CDR3 has 12 amino acids. Trimming cost V 4 bases and J 13 bases; bases outside gene matches: 5. The DNA for the CDR3 is TGTGCCAGCAGCCCAGCGGGAGGGCCTCAGTTCTTC. Its protein is CASSPAGGPQFF.

This clone was detected only once. The chain employs TRBV5-8 and TRBJ2-7, with 8 bases matching TRBD2. The germline V gene has CDR1 SGHTS and CDR2 YDEGEE. CDR3 length equals 15 residues. V lost 2 bases and J lost 3; bases outside the gene matches: 7. The CDR3 spells CASSLLGLESYEQYF. CDR3 sequence (DNA): TGTGCCAGCAGCTTACTGGGACTAGAAAGCTACGAGCAGTACTTC.

This rearrangement joins TRBV7-9 to TRBJ1-2, with D perhaps matching TRBD1 (5 bases). V gave up 0 bases and J gave up 8 bases, with 10 bases separating them. CDR1 SEHNR and CDR2 FQNEAQ come from the germline V gene (reference sequence). This CDR3 has 13 amino acids. CDR3 nucleotide sequence: TGTGCCAGCAGCTTAGCAGGGGCTCGGGGCTACACCTTC. It encodes CASSLAGARGYTF.

The J gene is TRBJ2-5, the V gene TRBV11-3; D gene ambiguous. Gene TRBJ2-7 matches the end of the DNA better, so the J call may be wrong. This CDR3 is built from 13 residues. Germline assignment: CDR1 SGHNT and CDR2 YENEEA. The CDR3 region has the DNA TGTGCCAGCAGCTTAAGTGGCTCCTACGAGCAGTACTTC. Translated, it gives CASSLSGSYEQYF.

This chain connects TRBV10-2 to TRBJ1-5; possibly TRBD1 for D (5 bases). V dropped 4 bases and J dropped 5 bases, with 12 bases sitting between them. Germline CDR1 and CDR2: WSHSY and SAAADI. The CDR3 is made up of 14 amino acids. The CDR3 sequence is CASSGEGIYQPQHF. CDR3 sequence (DNA): TGCGCCAGCAGTGGAGAGGGGATATATCAGCCCCAGCATTTT.

This clone was counted only a few times. This sequence joins TRBV5-1 and TRBJ1-2; the D gene is possibly TRBD1 (5 bases). From germline, CDR1 is SGHRS and CDR2 YFSETQ. The length of the CDR3 is 14 residues. V gave up 1 base and J gave up 2 bases, with 9 bases separating them. The CDR3 coding sequence is TGCGCCAGCAGCTTGAAAGACAGCAACTATGGCTACACCTTC. This codes for CASSLKDSNYGYTF.

This clone was seen a handful of times. The chain is built from TRBV12-5 and TRBJ2-1, with unresolved D. V was shortened by 3 bases and J by 3 bases, with 9 bases between the two germline ends. The CDR3 length is 14 residues. Germline V gene sequence: CDR1 LGHNT, CDR2 FRNRAP. The CDR3 is CASGFGDLYNEQFF. The CDR3 DNA is TGTGCTAGTGGTTTTGGAGACCTCTACAATGAGCAGTTCTTC.

This clone was counted only a few times. The V and J genes are TRBV28 and TRBJ1-2; D is uncertain. Germline assignment: CDR1 MDHEN and CDR2 SYDVKM. This CDR3 is built from 19 residues. Trimming shortened V by 3 bases and J by 8 bases, and 31 bases separated the two germline ends. CDR3 bases: TGTGCCAGCAGTTTTCGGAGATACACCAACATGGAAGTTGTTGGCGGCTACACCTTC. Amino acid sequence: CASSFRRYTNMEVVGGYTF.

The rearrangement uses TRBV5-4 and TRBJ2-6, with D perhaps TRBD2 (5 bases). This CDR3 is built from 15 residues. Germline V gene data show CDR1 as SGHNT and CDR2 as YYREEE (reference sequence). Trimming removed 2 bases from V and 3 bases from J, with 9 bases in between. The CDR3 nucleotides read TGTGCCAGCAGCTTTGAGGGAAGTGGGGCCAACGTCCTGACTTTC. Translating it yields CASSFEGSGANVLTF.

This chain links TRBV5-4 with TRBJ2-7, with TRBD2 matching 8 bases. Germline V lookup: CDR1 SGHNT, CDR2 YYREEE (reference sequence). CDR3 size: 16 residues. V lost 3 bases, J lost 2 bases, and 10 bases stayed unmatched. The CDR3 DNA reads as TGTGCCAGCAGCTCAGGCCCAGCGCGGGGGGCCTACGAGCAGTACTTC. Its translation: CASSSGPARGAYEQYF.

The chain employs TRBV5-1 and TRBJ1-1, with 7 nucleotides matching TRBD1. Germline V gene data show CDR1 as SGHRS and CDR2 as YFSETQ. Germline trimming cut 4 bases from V and 0 bases from J; bases unmatched to any gene: 6. The CDR3 has 15 residues. The CDR3 reads CASSPKTGMNTEAFF. CDR3 nucleotides: TGCGCCAGCAGCCCTAAGACAGGGATGAACACTGAAGCTTTCTTT.

In its sample, this clone was seen a few times. The rearrangement joins TRBV7-2 to TRBJ2-1; the match to TRBD1 covers 7 bases. This CDR3 is 12 amino acids long. Trimming cost V 2 bases and J 12 bases; bases outside gene matches: 4. The V gene's germline CDR1 is SGHTA and CDR2 FQGNSA. This chain's CDR3 is CASSLRTGRQFF. For the CDR3, the DNA is TGTGCCAGCAGCTTAAGGACAGGAAGGCAGTTCTTC.

The chain recombines TRBV7-7 with TRBJ2-5; maybe TRBD2 (6 bases). Per the germline V gene, CDR1 is SSHAT and CDR2 is FNYEAQ (reference sequence). The CDR3 is 16 amino acids. V was cut by 1 base and J by 5 bases, with 17 bases left in between. CDR3 in DNA: TGTGCCAGCAGCTTAGGTGCGGGAAGTAGATCGGAGACCCAGTACTTC. Protein: CASSLGAGSRSETQYF.

The chain carries TRBV10-1 and TRBJ2-2; D gene unclear. Trimming took 8 bases from V and 5 from J, leaving 12 bases between them. Germline assignment: CDR1 WNHNN and CDR2 SYGVQD (reference sequence). This CDR3 has 13 amino acids. DNA for the CDR3: TGCGCCAGCCTGAGCCAGTCGACCGGGGAGCTGTTTTTT. Translation gives CASLSQSTGELFF.

The CDR3 DNA reads as TGCGCCAGCAGCCAAGCCCCGGACTACAATGAGCAGTTCTTC. It specifies CASSQAPDYNEQFF. The V call is TRBV4-1, the J call TRBJ2-1; no clear D. Germline loops: CDR1 MGHRA, CDR2 YSYEKL. The V end lost 1 base, the J end lost 3 bases, and 7 bases lay between the germline ends. This CDR3 is built from 14 residues.

This clone was counted only a few times. Other DNA sequences from this sample encode an identical CDR3 as well. The chain joins TRBV6-5 to TRBJ1-5; the D gene is possibly TRBD1 (5 bases). This CDR3 comprises 13 residues. V lost 2 bases and J lost 4, with 6 bases in between. Germline V gene data show CDR1 as MNHEY and CDR2 as SVGAGI. CDR3 protein: CASSYGGNQPQHF. The CDR3 nucleotides are TGTGCCAGCAGTTACGGGGGAAATCAGCCCCAGCATTTT.

The chain carries TRBV7-9 and TRBJ1-2; D gene unclear. This CDR3 spans 14 amino acids. Germline values: CDR1 SEHNR, CDR2 FQNEAQ (reference sequence). Trimming shortened V by 4 bases and J by 5 bases, and 14 bases separated the two germline ends. CDR3 DNA: TGTGCCAGCAGCTCCTCTACGGACCGATATGGCTACACCTTC. Translation gives CASSSSTDRYGYTF. The full variable domain, completed using reference TRBV7-9 and TRBJ1-2, is DTGVSQNPRHKITKRGQNVTFRCDPISEHNRLYWYRQTLGQGPEFLTYFQNEAQLEKSRLLSDRFSAERPKGSFSTLEIQRTEQGDSAMYLCASSSSTDRYGYTFGSGTRLTVV.

J is TRBJ1-5 and V is TRBV6-1, with a tentative D call TRBD1 (5 bases). CDR1 MNHNS and CDR2 SASEGT come from the germline V gene. Trimming took off 4 bases at V and 2 bases at J, with 9 bases between the two ends. The CDR3 spans 14 residues. The CDR3 sequence: CASSAPGRNQPQHF. The DNA of the CDR3 is TGTGCCAGCAGTGCCCCGGGACGCAATCAGCCCCAGCATTTT.

This CDR3 reads CASSPRPDEQYF. The CDR3 DNA sequence: TGTGCCAGCTCACCAAGGCCGGACGAGCAGTACTTC. The chain links TRBV18 to TRBJ2-7; no clear D. This CDR3 contains 12 residues. Germline-derived CDR1 and CDR2 are KGHSH and LQKENI. V lost 2 bases to trimming and J lost 5 bases, with 7 bases between them.

The chain couples TRBV12-2 to TRBJ2-5; TRBD2 reflects the table's D call only, with no check against the DNA. TRBV12-2 has pseudogene status. CDR3 length: 20 residues. CDR3 coding DNA: TGTGCAAGTCGCTTAGTGAGGCTAGCGGGTGGGAGACTGGTAAAAGAGACCCAGTACTTC. It yields the protein CASRLVRLAGGRLVKETQYF.

The chain employs TRBV11-3 and TRBJ2-1; D might be TRBD2 (5 bases). There are 15 residues in the CDR3. The V end was cut by 3 bases, the J end by 0 bases, with 9 bases between. Per germline, CDR1 SGHNT and CDR2 YENEEA. This CDR3 is CASSFGISSYNEQFF. In DNA form, the CDR3 reads TGTGCCAGCAGCTTCGGGATTAGCTCCTACAATGAGCAGTTCTTC. Combining the CDR3 with reference TRBV11-3 and TRBJ2-1 gives the whole variable domain EAGVVQSPRYKIIEKKQPVAFWCNPISGHNTLYWYLQNLGQGPELLIRYENEEAVDDSQLPKDRFSAERLKGVDSTLKIQPAELGDSAVYLCASSFGISSYNEQFFGPGTRLTVL.

The rearrangement uses TRBV25-1 and TRBJ2-1, with D hard to call. Trimming took off 1 base at V and 5 bases at J, with 9 bases between the two ends. This CDR3 contains 14 residues. Germline V CDR1 and CDR2: MGHDK, SYGVNS. This CDR3 is CASSESGSDNEQFF. The CDR3 DNA sequence: TGTGCCAGCAGTGAATCTGGGTCGGACAATGAGCAGTTCTTC.

The rearrangement joins TRBV5-4 to TRBJ1-4; D is unresolved. V was shortened by 1 base and J by 4 bases, with 14 bases between the two germline ends. This CDR3 region has 16 residues. Germline V gives CDR1 SGHNT, CDR2 YYREEE (reference sequence). CDR3 DNA: TGTGCCAGCAGCTTGCGTTCAGCAGGAAGTAATGAAAAACTGTTTTTT. It specifies CASSLRSAGSNEKLFF.

The J gene is TRBJ2-1, the V gene TRBV27; D gene ambiguous. The CDR3 is 15 residues long. Trimming removed 6 bases from V and 0 bases from J, with 12 bases in between. Germline V gives CDR1 MNHEY, CDR2 SMNVEV (reference sequence). CDR3 in DNA: TGTGCCAGCAGGAACTCCGGGCTCTCCTACAATGAGCAGTTCTTC. This codes for CASRNSGLSYNEQFF.

V gene TRBV5-6 combines with J gene TRBJ1-4; 8 bases agree with TRBD1. The CDR3 runs 16 residues. The trim removed 0 bases at V and 6 bases at J, leaving 7 bases unmatched. Germline-derived CDR1 and CDR2 are SGHDT and YYEEEE. CDR3 in amino acids: CASSLGTGIVYEKLFF. The CDR3 nucleotides read TGTGCCAGCAGCTTGGGGACAGGGATCGTTTATGAAAAACTGTTTTTT.

The CDR3 spells CASSYDRASYEQYF. DNA of the CDR3: TGTGCCAGCAGCTACGACAGGGCCTCCTACGAGCAGTACTTC. This sequence joins TRBV5-4 and TRBJ2-5, with 7 bases aligning to TRBD1. Judging by the DNA end, TRBJ2-7 fits better; the J call may be wrong. This CDR3 comprises 14 residues. Germline V CDR1 and CDR2: SGHNT, YYREEE (reference sequence).

The CDR3 region is CASRLSGDDDEQYF. For the CDR3, the DNA is TGTGCCAGCCGCCTTAGCGGAGACGACGACGAGCAGTACTTC. The chain has TRBV7-9 and TRBJ2-7, with D possibly matching TRBD2 (6 bases). The V and J ends lost 8 bases and 5 bases respectively, with 19 bases between them. The CDR3 covers 14 residues. Germline V gene data show CDR1 as SEHNR and CDR2 as FQNEAQ (reference sequence).

This clone was observed a single time. CDR3 sequence reads: CASSLSPTPSSYEQYF. The CDR3, as DNA: TGTGCCAGCAGCTTATCTCCGACACCGAGCTCCTACGAGCAGTACTTC. The chain uses TRBV7-9 and TRBJ2-5; D is unresolved. The better agreement between TRBJ2-7 and the DNA end casts doubt on the J call. The CDR3 sequence is 16 residues long. CDR1 is SEHNR, CDR2 FQNEAQ, per germline (reference sequence).

This chain connects TRBV4-1 to TRBJ2-1; TRBD1 agrees at 7 bases. Germline assignment: CDR1 MGHRA and CDR2 YSYEKL. This CDR3 contains 12 residues. V shed 6 bases and J 9 bases; nucleotides not matched to a gene: 5. CDR3 DNA sequence: TGCGCCAGCAGTTCTACAGGGGTTGAGCAGTTCTTC. It yields the protein CASSSTGVEQFF.